The sequence of this TCR beta chain was determined in a study of CD8+CD57+ T cells in acquired aplastic anemia. Whole-study context: The study obtained an average of roughly 2.9 ug of DNA from sorted CD4+ and CD8+ cells.

Trimming stripped 6 bases from V and 4 bases from J, with 15 bases between. Germline-derived CDR1 and CDR2 are LNHDA and SQIVND (reference sequence). This CDR3 spans 14 amino acids. Study results and caveats: Both patients and controls carried the same twenty-nine CD8+ CDR3 sequences.

In the case of this clonotype: The antigen is undetermined.

Investigators profiled TCR beta VDJ and CDR3 from genomic DNA template. TCRdb recomputed calls from the reads with MiXCR, one row per CDR3 protein. This sample carries around 500,000 distinct CDR3 sequences, around 30% of them seen once, and the ten largest clones take approximately 0.82%. Sequencing was done on patients that had shown CD8+CD57+ cell expansion by flow cytometry. As a group, the patients uniformly had severe acquired aplastic anemia. The genes are TRBV19 and TRBJ1-1; D perhaps matches TRBD1 (6 bases). Sample: sorted CD4+, CD8+, or CD8+CD57+ T cells (not recorded which) from PBMCs. The receptor was isolated from a human donor with aplastic anemia. In DNA, the CDR3 is TGTGCCAGTAGAAATACAGGGCTTGGCACTGAAGCTTTCTTT. This encodes CASRNTGLGTEAFF.